The present entry profiles one T cell receptor beta chain with its context. The assay was immunoSEQ multiplex PCR, and TCRdb's table has in-frame clones only and misses some. This repertoire shows a few hundred thousand clones, approximately 89% found once; its top ten account for 2.5% to 3%. The data belong to a study of blood T cell repertoires in COVID-19. The length of the CDR3 is 15 residues. Looked up from germline, CDR1 is KGHSH and CDR2 is LQKENI. Trimming pared 3 bases from V and 1 base from J, leaving 11 bases between. The chain carries TRBV18 and TRBJ2-3, with D possibly being TRBD1 (5 bases). The sequence derives from a woman aged 45-60 years who had been exposed to COVID-19. Material for sequencing was PBMCs or T cells enriched from blood (not recorded which). Written as DNA, the CDR3 is TGTGCCAGCTCACCTCAGGGTAGGGGCACAGATACGCAGTATTTT. This translates into CASSPQGRGTDTQYF.